The clone carrying this TCR beta chain was seen ten or more times. As yet, its antigen is unknown. TCR beta CDR3 regions were amplified from RNA transcripts. Using the HTBI primer set, a first-round RT-PCR was run on the TCR CDR3. TCRdb re-analysed the multiplex PCR reads in MiXCR, keeping a single row per CDR3 protein. The sample carries roughly 510,000 distinct CDR3 sequences, more than 20% recorded once. These data are taken from a study of T cells in Graves' hyperthyroidism and ophthalmopathy. Study-level results: Most thyroid clonotypes that were expanded above 0.001 also turned up in blood. The model predicted ophthalmopathy a median around six months before onset.

Stable Graves' hyperthyroidism meant no ophthalmopathy progression within 18 months. Germline CDR1 reads MNHEY; CDR2 reads SVGEGT. The CDR3 is made up of 16 amino acids. Losses at the gene ends were 4 bases for V and 2 bases for J; bases not matched to a gene: 6. The chain uses TRBV6-2 or TRBV6-3 and TRBJ2-5, with 11 bases lining up with TRBD1. This sequence originates from a man younger than 35 with Graves' hyperthyroidism. The sequenced sample was blood. CDR3 bases: TGTGCCAGCAGTTGGATGGACAGGGGGCATCAAGAGACCCAGTACTTC. Amino acids: CASSWMDRGHQETQYF.